Presented here are 19 T cell receptor beta chains from one specimen sequenced in a study of tumor-infiltrating lymphocytes in localized non-small cell lung cancer. Generated by immunoSEQ multiplex PCR, the TCRdb table keeps only in-frame clones and is missing some. Here the sample spans 9,000 or so clones, approximately 84% being singletons. Sequenced input: uninvolved lung tissue not adjacent to the tumor. These TCRs come from a human donor with non-small cell lung cancer.

The rearrangement links TRBV19 to TRBJ2-7; D unresolved. This CDR3 spans 14 amino acids. The germline CDR1 and CDR2 sequences are LNHDA and SQIVND (reference sequence). Trimming removed 3 bases at V and 1 base at J, with 10 bases between. The CDR3 reads CASSMGITSYEQYF. DNA of the CDR3: TGTGCCAGTAGTATGGGAATTACTTCCTACGAGCAGTACTTC.

The sample holds one count of this clone. The chain employs TRBV5-1 and TRBJ1-2; D ambiguous. CDR1 is SGHRS, CDR2 YFSETQ, per germline. This CDR3 has 13 amino acids. Trimming cost V 7 bases and J 4 bases, with 14 bases left between them. CDR3 bases: TGCGCCAGCCCGACCAGTAGGACCTATGGCTACACCTTC. Protein product: CASPTSRTYGYTF.

This clone was detected only a few times. The chain has TRBV7-2 and TRBJ2-7; 13 nucleotides agree with TRBD2. The V gene's germline CDR1 is SGHTA and CDR2 FQGNSA. The CDR3 length is 16 residues. Losses at the gene ends were 3 bases for V and 5 bases for J; bases not matched to a gene: 7. CDR3 in DNA: TGTGCCAGCAGCTTTATCCCAACTAGCGGGAGGGACGAGCAGTACTTC. Protein product: CASSFIPTSGRDEQYF.

V usage is TRBV10-3 and J usage is TRBJ1-4, with 7 positions matching TRBD1. Germline V lookup: CDR1 ENHRY, CDR2 SYGVKD. CDR3 length: 15 residues. The J segment lost 6 bases and the V segment lost 4 bases, leaving 8 bases of the junction unmatched. CDR3 bases: TGTGCCATCAGTGTGAATCAGGGGGGAGATGAAAAACTGTTTTTT. It specifies CAISVNQGGDEKLFF.

The chain has TRBV29-1 and TRBJ2-1; 12 bases are a match to TRBD2. The CDR3 runs 19 residues. Germline-derived CDR1 and CDR2 are SQVTM and ANQGSEA. V was pared by 6 bases and J by 2 bases, with 17 bases of the junction left unmatched. The CDR3 here is CSVRPLLAGGTSTYNEQFF. DNA for the CDR3: TGCAGCGTCCGACCCCTTCTAGCGGGAGGGACGAGCACCTACAATGAGCAGTTCTTC.

The chain is built from TRBV7-2 and TRBJ1-6, with 7 bases identical to TRBD1. This CDR3 is built from 15 residues. Germline trimming cut 5 bases from V and 7 bases from J; bases unmatched to any gene: 8. Germline CDR1 and CDR2: SGHTA and FQGNSA. For the CDR3, the DNA is TGTGCCAGCAGCCCCGCGGGACAGCGGAATTCACCCCTCCACTTT. It specifies CASSPAGQRNSPLHF. The whole variable domain, filled in from reference TRBV7-2 and TRBJ1-6, reads GAGVSQSPSNKVTEKGKDVELRCDPISGHTALYWYRQSLGQGLEFLIYFQGNSAPDKSGLPSDRFSAERTGGSVSTLTIQRTQQEDSAVYLCASSPAGQRNSPLHFGNGTRLTVT.

V is TRBV7-6 and J is TRBJ1-6; a weak D match, TRBD1 (6 bases). Looked up from germline, CDR1 is SGHVS and CDR2 is FNYEAQ. This CDR3 contains 13 residues. V was trimmed by 4 bases and J by 8 bases, leaving 9 bases between them. The CDR3 nucleotides are TGTGCCAGCAGCTCGAACAGGGATTCACCCCTCCACTTT. Amino acid sequence: CASSSNRDSPLHF.

V gene TRBV2 combines with J gene TRBJ2-3; 7 nucleotides agree with TRBD1. CDR3 length equals 16 residues. Germline V gene data show CDR1 as SNHLY and CDR2 as FYNNEI. After removal of 6 bases from V and 4 bases from J, the junction contained 13 bases not matched to a gene. CDR3 in DNA: TGTGCCAGCAGCCTGAGGCAACTAGGGGGCCCAGATACGCAGTATTTT. Its translation is CASSLRQLGGPDTQYF.

The J gene is TRBJ2-3, the V gene TRBV7-9; TRBD1 might be the D (7 bases). Trimming took off 1 base at V and 3 bases at J, with 17 bases between the two ends. The CDR3 has 17 residues. Germline CDR1 and CDR2: SEHNR and FQNEAQ (reference sequence). The CDR3 nucleotides are TGTGCCAGCAGCTTAGGTAGGAGGGGGCGAGGTACAGATACGCAGTATTTT. Its translation: CASSLGRRGRGTDTQYF.

The V gene is TRBV27, the J gene TRBJ2-1; D gene unclear. Trimming took off 4 bases at V and 2 bases at J, with 12 bases between the two ends. The CDR3 spans 15 residues. CDR1 is MNHEY and CDR2 is SMNVEV in the germline V gene (reference sequence). The CDR3 is CASSSLMRTYNEQFF. The CDR3 nucleotides read TGTGCCAGCAGTTCCCTTATGAGGACCTACAATGAGCAGTTCTTC.

Only one count was recorded for this clone. The chain combines TRBV28 with TRBJ1-2, with D possibly TRBD1 on 6 matching bases. Trimming pared 6 bases from V and 4 bases from J, leaving 9 bases between. Germline-derived CDR1 and CDR2 are MDHEN and SYDVKM. This CDR3 has 12 amino acids. CDR3 nucleotide sequence: TGTGCCAGCAGACCGGACAGCTATGGCTACACCTTC. Amino acid sequence: CASRPDSYGYTF.

The count of this clone is one. The rearrangement uses TRBV27 and TRBJ1-2, with a tentative D call TRBD1 (5 bases). The germline V and J ends were trimmed by 3 bases and 4 bases, with 12 bases remaining between them. CDR1 and CDR2 from the germline V gene are MNHEY and SMNVEV (reference sequence). The CDR3 has 14 amino acids. Here the CDR3 reads CASSFSMGGYGYTF. The CDR3 coding sequence is TGTGCCAGCAGTTTCTCGATGGGGGGCTATGGCTACACCTTC.

The CDR3 is CASSAGNYGYTF. The CDR3 nucleotides read TGCGCCAGCAGCGCCGGTAACTATGGCTACACCTTC. The chain carries TRBV5-1 and TRBJ1-2; D gene uncertain. The V gene's germline CDR1 is SGHRS and CDR2 YFSETQ. The CDR3 length is 12 residues. V lost 4 bases and J lost 1, with 5 bases in between.

This sequence joins TRBV5-4 and TRBJ2-7, with 11 positions matching TRBD1. The ends lost 0 bases at V and 1 base at J; junction bases unmatched: 3. This CDR3 is built from 16 residues. Germline-derived CDR1 and CDR2 are SGHNT and YYREEE (reference sequence). The CDR3 is CASSLAGTGGSYEQYF. The CDR3 DNA reads TGTGCCAGCAGCTTGGCCGGGACAGGGGGGTCCTACGAGCAGTACTTC.

Notes on this clone: An end of the junction does not agree with germline; a read error may underlie this. This chain connects TRBV19 to TRBJ1-5; 7 nucleotides align to TRBD1. This CDR3 is 15 amino acids long. Germline V gene sequence: CDR1 LNHDA, CDR2 SQIVND (reference sequence). The CDR3 sequence is CATSGETGYYQPQHF. The CDR3 bases are TGTGCCACTAGTGGGGAGACAGGGTATTATCAGCCCCAGCATTTT.

J is TRBJ1-5 and V is TRBV9, with D hard to call. There are 13 residues in the CDR3. The V gene lost 4 bases and the J gene lost 5 bases, with 10 bases spanning the gap. CDR1 is SGDLS and CDR2 is YYNGEE in the germline V gene. The CDR3 nucleotides read TGTGCCAGCAGCTCTAACGGGTATCAGCCCCAGCATTTT. Protein sequence: CASSSNGYQPQHF.

The chain combines TRBV19 with TRBJ1-5; D may be TRBD1 (6 bases). The CDR3 is 13 amino acids. The ends were cut back, 1 base at V and 7 bases at J, with 8 bases in the middle. Germline V gene lookup returns CDR1 LNHDA and CDR2 SQIVND (reference sequence). In DNA form, the CDR3 reads TGTGCCAGTAGTATAGTGGGGGGCCAGCCCCAGCATTTT. Protein: CASSIVGGQPQHF. The variable domain in full, with the rest retrieved from reference TRBV19 and TRBJ1-5, is DGGITQSPKYLFRKEGQNVTLSCEQNLNHDAMYWYRQDPGQGLRLIYYSQIVNDFQKGDIAEGYSVSREKKESFPLTVTSAQKNPTAFYLCASSIVGGQPQHFGDGTRLSIL.

This clone came up a few times. The chain joins TRBV11-3 to TRBJ2-7; TRBD1 matches at 11 bases. The CDR3 has 15 amino acids. The ends lost 3 bases at V and 5 bases at J; junction bases unmatched: 6. Germline CDR1 SGHNT, CDR2 YENEEA. The CDR3 DNA sequence: TGTGCCAGCAGCTTGGGGGGACAGGGGGATAACGAGCAGTACTTC. Amino acid sequence: CASSLGGQGDNEQYF. Full variable domain (rest looked up from reference TRBV11-3 and TRBJ2-7): EAGVVQSPRYKIIEKKQPVAFWCNPISGHNTLYWYLQNLGQGPELLIRYENEEAVDDSQLPKDRFSAERLKGVDSTLKIQPAELGDSAVYLCASSLGGQGDNEQYFGPGTRLTVT.

V gene TRBV6-6 combines with J gene TRBJ2-1; no firm D call. Germline assignment: CDR1 MNHNY and CDR2 SVGAGI (reference sequence). The CDR3 sequence is 14 residues long. Trimming pared 2 bases from V and 10 bases from J, leaving 15 bases between. CDR3 loop: CASSYAHVGLEQFF. Written as DNA, the CDR3 is TGTGCCAGCAGTTACGCACACGTAGGGCTGGAGCAGTTCTTC.